What follows describes a single TCR beta chain. Its antigen is currently not known. Base qualities are not provided; no much larger clone lies one nucleotide away. The receptor library was made with the immunoSEQ multiplex PCR assay. A mixture of 60 forward primers for TCR Vbeta segments and 13 reverse primers for TCR Jbeta segments was used in the multiplex PCR. A multiplex PCR assay on genomic DNA amplified the CDR3 region of rearranged TCR beta genes. The amplified TCR beta libraries were sequenced on the Illumina HiSeq System as 87-base-pair reads. As for the authors' bioinformatics: Across the 500 to 700 repertoires, a later analysis counted around 80 million unique TCR beta chains, some 11 million of which were shared by at least two donors. Raw reads were error-corrected and collapsed into unique sequences with a nearest-neighbor algorithm that merged closely related sequences to remove PCR and sequencing errors. V, D and J gene segments were assigned by aligning CDR3 sequences to IMGT reference sequences. Each retained sequence needed at least a six-nucleotide match to both a V gene segment and a J gene segment. A rearrangement counted as productive if the CDR3 had no stop codons and remained in frame with V and J, and every other rearrangement counted as non-productive. Following IMGT convention, CDR3 was defined as the stretch from the second conserved V-encoded cysteine up to the conserved J-encoded phenylalanine. In an earlier analysis of approximately 500 of the donors, sequences lacking an unambiguous match to a single V gene segment were excluded. In an earlier analysis of about 590 of the donors, a V segment was called functional when productive rearrangements were above 56.7%, and segregating when the standard deviation between donors exceeded 5%. To diagnose cytomegalovirus status from the catalog of TCR beta chain sequences, a statistical classification framework was built. In a later analysis, V and J genes were assigned by comparing TCR nucleotide sequences against IMGT/GENE-DB human TR gene sequences. The TCRdist pipeline was used in a later analysis to assign CDR3 sequences and most-parsimonious VDJ recombination scenarios. In a later analysis, each TCR beta chain was defined by its CDR3 amino acid sequence together with its V-gene family, and reads lacking a unique V-gene family were excluded. As a way to deal with suspected cross-contamination and a sequencing artifact, a later analysis dropped roughly 620 nucleotide sequences that were highly shared and had low generation probability. In a later analysis, a clonal expansion index was calculated for each public chain from normalized within-repertoire ranks of inferred template counts. A later analysis computed generation probabilities with a VDJ recombination model fitted to out-of-frame rearrangements, and checked the results against IGoR. A later analysis scored TCR-TCR, TCR-HLA and TCR-CMV co-occurrence with hypergeometric tests, applying a repertoire-size bias correction to TCR pairs. A later analysis estimated false discovery rates by permuting HLA or CMV assignments 20 times. In a later analysis, co-occurring TCRs were grouped using DBSCAN, and TCRdist sequence similarity was added for clustering within HLA-allele-positive subsets. Co-occurrence clustering excluded repertoires with fewer than 30,000 or more than 120,000 public chains, plus five with anomalous nucleotide sharing. Drawn from immuneACCESS, this table holds only the in-frame rearrangements with V and J called that TCRdb kept. Clones are partly lost; checked studies trace under half to an unresolved V gene and leave the rest unexplained. The DNA was the basis for D and trimming; V, J and clone size are from that table. This sample lists about 150,000 clones; approximately 70% were detected once. Under 2.5% of the sample goes to the ten largest clones.

This record comes from a study of cytomegalovirus exposure and HLA in healthy donors (dated by TCRdb to the late 2010s). Study-level background: An earlier analysis of fewer than 750 of the donors reported roughly 300 Gb of sequence data and approximately 120 million unique TCR beta sequences obtained from 180 million or so T cells. About 330 gigabases of sequencing data and 75 million to 85 million unique TCR sequences made up an early release that covered 500 to 700 HLA-typed donors. The genetic ancestry cluster associated with self-reported Caucasian donors included over 65% of the 350 to 500 genotyped donors. The study aimed to test whether cataloging public T cell receptors could reveal signatures of past pathogen exposure. The study used immunosequencing to profile the T cell repertoires of approximately 650 subjects and linked those repertoires to cytomegalovirus serostatus. A separate validation cohort of over 95 different subjects was used in addition to the 666-subject first cohort. To predict cytomegalovirus infection status, the study combined high-throughput TCR immunosequencing, statistical association of individual TCRs with disease status, and machine learning. To study patterns of TCR occurrence, a later analysis re-analyzed previously published TCR beta repertoires from 550 to 800 donors and added high-resolution HLA genotyping. In the later analysis, no new phenotypic data were used to find candidate immune exposures; instead, reliance was placed on TCR beta sequences and their occurrence across donors. To decide whether each TCR beta V gene segment behaved as functional or pseudogenic, an earlier analysis of approximately 620 of the donors relied on high-throughput TCR beta sequencing. Donor age, sex, ethnicity and CMV serostatus were compiled together with the repertoire data. A later genetic analysis used genome-wide SNP genotypes for about 65% of the 666 donors, treating that subset as a discovery cohort. Every discovery cohort repertoire had been produced on one sequencing platform. HLA typing covered class I and class II loci at four-digit resolution. Typing coverage differed by locus: A, B, C, DRB1 and DQB1 were typed in about 620-630 donors, DQA1 in 500 to 550, DPA1 in over 600, and DPB1 in 400 to 480. Roughly 5 DR-DQ haplotypes were handled as single units for association and clustering, since linkage in the cohort was strong. On average, around 240,000 unique TCR beta nucleotide sequences were sequenced per donor among a few hundred genotyped donors of the cohort, with around 19% of those sequences being non-productive.

Study-wide conclusions, independent of this receptor: The authors suggested that the approach could potentially be generalized to other disease states and immunological phenotypes. CMV serostatus was the only immune exposure information available for the cohort. Some IMGT-functional V segments, including TRBV6-2 and TRBV6-3, could not be told apart with the 87-base-pair reads, so those segments were excluded. A further reported finding was that TCR beta sequences accurately predicted the HLA-A and HLA-B alleles for most subjects in the first cohort. Roughly uniform sequencing depth across donors was assumed in presence/absence analyses, although this assumption may not hold. In a later analysis, some 17,000 TCR beta sequences were associated with specific HLA alleles at a false discovery rate of 0.05. A few of the identified cytomegalovirus-associated TCR beta chains were confirmed in vitro to be specific for cytomegalovirus antigens. A later analysis found that HLA-associated TCR beta chains were more clonally expanded and had lower generation probabilities than equally common non-associated chains. Correlated functional status among segregating V segments might reflect linkage disequilibrium, but an unknown experimental factor could not be ruled out. Most CMV-associated TCR beta chains appeared to be HLA-restricted in a later analysis, and the HLA associations seemed to be driven largely by CMV exposure. Because HLA typing was missing for some donors at each locus, association tests included only the typed subset. An association between a missense DCLRE1C variant and V-gene and J-gene trimming of TCR beta chains was found in a later genetic analysis and replicated in an independent cohort. A group of highly shared sequence variants was considered likely to be a technical artifact of the sequencing pipeline. Most TCR sequences were observed very rarely across donors, whereas some public TCRs were present in many individuals. The classifier was reported to diagnose cytomegalovirus status with high specificity and sensitivity in both the original and validation cohorts. A later analysis found that TCR association rates varied across HLA loci, with DRB1 alleles showing the most associated TCRs and HLA-C alleles the fewest. A later genetic analysis reported fewer N-insertions in productive TCRs among donors in an Asian-associated ancestry cluster than the roughly 700-donor mean. Over 15 rarely observed V segments, including chromosome 9 orphons, were excluded from the earlier analysis of approximately 500 of the donors because counts were too low. Only TCR beta chains were sequenced in this cohort, and the absence of alpha or paired-chain data limited detectable features. In the study, 150 to 200 TCR beta chains were listed as associated with cytomegalovirus. Several of the top co-occurrence clusters appeared to be linked to parvovirus B19, influenza, CMV and Epstein-Barr virus, according to a later analysis. When HLA alleles, especially DR and DQ, strongly co-occurred, attributing TCR associations to individual alleles was difficult. Broadly in line with IMGT annotations, most TCR beta V segments showed up in productive rearrangements about 87% or about 30% of the time in an earlier analysis of roughly 590 of the donors.

The germline V gene provides CDR1 SGDLS and CDR2 YYNGEE. From the cysteine up to the phenylalanine, the CDR3 has a length of 18 residues. The retained sequence is limited to the CDR3, 54 bases, with the frame set at the first base. The trim is 1 base for V and 1 base for J, with a gap of 18 bases between the germline ends. The cohort was made up of 650 to 700 healthy bone marrow donors. Cohort members were all nominally healthy when sampled, although unrecorded immune exposures were likely present. The donor tested CMV seropositive, placing the donor among the 289 seropositive members of the cohort. A peripheral blood sample was collected from each donor, and TCR beta sequencing was performed on peripheral blood mononuclear cells. The Qiagen DNeasy Blood Extraction Kit was used to extract genomic DNA from the blood cell samples.

The V and J genes are TRBV9 and TRBJ1-5, and the D gene may be TRBD1, 6 bases matching. The clonotype comes from an older woman in good health and CMV-seropositive. The sequencing sample was made of PBMCs. The bases read TGTGCCAGCAGCGTAAAGGGTGCAGTTCAGGGGAGCAATCAGCCCCAGCATTTT. Its protein is CASSVKGAVQGSNQPQHF.